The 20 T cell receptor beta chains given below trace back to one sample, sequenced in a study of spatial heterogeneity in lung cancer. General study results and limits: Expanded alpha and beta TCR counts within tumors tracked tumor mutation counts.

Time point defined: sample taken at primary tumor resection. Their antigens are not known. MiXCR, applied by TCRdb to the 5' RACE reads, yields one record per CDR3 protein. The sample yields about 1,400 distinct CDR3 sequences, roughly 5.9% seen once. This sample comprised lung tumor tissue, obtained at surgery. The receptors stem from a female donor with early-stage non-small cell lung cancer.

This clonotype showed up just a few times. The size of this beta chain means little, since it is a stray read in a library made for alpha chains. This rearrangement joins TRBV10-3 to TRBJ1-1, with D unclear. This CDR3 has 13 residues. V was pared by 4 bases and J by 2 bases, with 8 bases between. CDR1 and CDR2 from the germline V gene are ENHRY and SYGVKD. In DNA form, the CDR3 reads TGTGCCATCAGTGGGACGGTAAACACTGAAGCTTTCTTT. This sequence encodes CAISGTVNTEAFF.

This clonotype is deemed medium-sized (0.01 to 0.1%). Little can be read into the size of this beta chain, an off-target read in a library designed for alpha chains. The CDR3 loop is CASSRTGYTEAFF. CDR3 nucleotide sequence: TGTGCCAGCAGCCGGACAGGGTACACTGAAGCTTTCTTT. The chain recombines TRBV9 with TRBJ1-1, with 8 bases identical to TRBD1. This CDR3 spans 13 amino acids. Germline V gene data show CDR1 as SGDLS and CDR2 as YYNGEE. Unmatched junction bases numbered 2, after V lost 4 bases and J lost 3 bases. The whole variable domain, remainder taken from reference TRBV9 and TRBJ1-1, is DSGVTQTPKHLITATGQRVTLRCSPRSGDLSVYWYQQSLDQGLQFLIQYYNGEERAKGNILERFSAQQFPDLHSELNLSSLELGDSALYFCASSRTGYTEAFFGQGTRLTVV.

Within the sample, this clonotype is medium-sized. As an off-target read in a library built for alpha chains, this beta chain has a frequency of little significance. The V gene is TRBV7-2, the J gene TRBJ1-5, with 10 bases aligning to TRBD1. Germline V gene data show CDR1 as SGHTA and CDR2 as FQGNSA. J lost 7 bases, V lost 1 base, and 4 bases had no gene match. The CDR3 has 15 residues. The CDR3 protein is CASSLGGTGAQPQHF. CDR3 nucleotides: TGTGCCAGCAGCTTAGGAGGGACAGGGGCCCAGCCCCAGCATTTT. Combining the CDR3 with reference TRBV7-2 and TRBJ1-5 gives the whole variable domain GAGVSQSPSNKVTEKGKDVELRCDPISGHTALYWYRQSLGQGLEFLIYFQGNSAPDKSGLPSDRFSAERTGGSVSTLTIQRTQQEDSAVYLCASSLGGTGAQPQHFGDGTRLSIL.

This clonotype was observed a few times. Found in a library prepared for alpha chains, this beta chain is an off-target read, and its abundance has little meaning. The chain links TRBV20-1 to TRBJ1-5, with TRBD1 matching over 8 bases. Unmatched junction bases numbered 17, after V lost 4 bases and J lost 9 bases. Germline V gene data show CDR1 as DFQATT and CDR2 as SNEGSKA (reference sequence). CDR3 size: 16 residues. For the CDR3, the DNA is TGCAGTGCTATTTCTGCCAGGGGGCGATTCTCTCGGCCCCAGCATTTT. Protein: CSAISARGRFSRPQHF.

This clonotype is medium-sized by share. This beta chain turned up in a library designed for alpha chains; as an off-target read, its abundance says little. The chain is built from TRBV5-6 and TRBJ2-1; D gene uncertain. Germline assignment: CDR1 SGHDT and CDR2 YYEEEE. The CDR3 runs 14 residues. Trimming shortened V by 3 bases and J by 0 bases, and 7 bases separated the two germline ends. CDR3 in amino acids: CASSSDFSYNEQFF. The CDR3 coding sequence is TGTGCCAGCAGCTCAGACTTCTCCTACAATGAGCAGTTCTTC.

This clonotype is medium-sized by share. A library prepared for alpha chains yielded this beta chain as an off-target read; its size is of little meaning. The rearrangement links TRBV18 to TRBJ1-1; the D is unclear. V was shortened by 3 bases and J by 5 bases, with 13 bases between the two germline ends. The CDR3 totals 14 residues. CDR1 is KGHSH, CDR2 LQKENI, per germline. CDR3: CASSPTARTTEAFF. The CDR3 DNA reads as TGTGCCAGCTCACCGACCGCCCGAACAACTGAAGCTTTCTTT.

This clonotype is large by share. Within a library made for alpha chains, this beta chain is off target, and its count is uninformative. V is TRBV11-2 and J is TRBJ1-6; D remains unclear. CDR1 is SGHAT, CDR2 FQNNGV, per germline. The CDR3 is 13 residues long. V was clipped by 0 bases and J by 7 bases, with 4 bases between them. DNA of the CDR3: TGTGCCAGCAGCTTAGATCGGAATTCACCCCTCCACTTT. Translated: CASSLDRNSPLHF.

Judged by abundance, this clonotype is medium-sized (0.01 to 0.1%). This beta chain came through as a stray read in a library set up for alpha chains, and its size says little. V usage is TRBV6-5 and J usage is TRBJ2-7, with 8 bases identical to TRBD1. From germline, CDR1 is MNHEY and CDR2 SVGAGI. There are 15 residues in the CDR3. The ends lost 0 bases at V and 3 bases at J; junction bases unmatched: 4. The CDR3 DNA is TGTGCCAGCAGTTACTCGCACAGGGGGGACTACGAGCAGTACTTC. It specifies CASSYSHRGDYEQYF.

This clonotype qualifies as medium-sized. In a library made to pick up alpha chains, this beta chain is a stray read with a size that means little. CDR3 region: CASSSNNQNTGELFF. The CDR3 region has the DNA TGCGCCAGCAGCTCAAACAATCAAAACACCGGGGAGCTGTTTTTT. J is TRBJ2-2 and V is TRBV5-1; D gene unclear. The CDR3 contains 15 residues. Germline CDR1 reads SGHRS; CDR2 reads YFSETQ. V was cut by 3 bases and J by 2 bases, with 11 bases left in between.

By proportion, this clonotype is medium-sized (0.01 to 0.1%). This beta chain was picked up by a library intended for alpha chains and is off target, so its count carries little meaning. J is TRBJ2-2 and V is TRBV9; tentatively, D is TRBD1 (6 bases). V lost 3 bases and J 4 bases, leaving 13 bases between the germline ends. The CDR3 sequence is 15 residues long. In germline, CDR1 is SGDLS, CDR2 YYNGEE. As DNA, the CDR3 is TGTGCCAGCAGCGAGGGACAAGTCCTCACCGGGGAGCTGTTTTTT. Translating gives CASSEGQVLTGELFF.

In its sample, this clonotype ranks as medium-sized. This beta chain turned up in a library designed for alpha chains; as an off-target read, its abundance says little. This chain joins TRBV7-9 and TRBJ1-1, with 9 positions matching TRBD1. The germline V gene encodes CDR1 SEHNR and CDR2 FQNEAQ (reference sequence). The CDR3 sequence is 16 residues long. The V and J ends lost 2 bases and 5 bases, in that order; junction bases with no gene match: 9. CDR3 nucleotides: TGTGCCAGCAGCTTACGGCAGGGACAGGGTGGTACTGAAGCTTTCTTT. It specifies CASSLRQGQGGTEAFF.

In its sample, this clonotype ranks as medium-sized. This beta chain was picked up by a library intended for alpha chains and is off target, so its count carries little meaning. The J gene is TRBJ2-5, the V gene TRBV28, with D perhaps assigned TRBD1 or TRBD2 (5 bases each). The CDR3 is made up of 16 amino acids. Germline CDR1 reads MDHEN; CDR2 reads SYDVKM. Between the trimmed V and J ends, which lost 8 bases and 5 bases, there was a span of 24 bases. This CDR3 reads CASPPRGAGNKETQYF. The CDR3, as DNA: TGTGCCAGCCCCCCGAGAGGGGCAGGGAATAAGGAGACCCAGTACTTC.

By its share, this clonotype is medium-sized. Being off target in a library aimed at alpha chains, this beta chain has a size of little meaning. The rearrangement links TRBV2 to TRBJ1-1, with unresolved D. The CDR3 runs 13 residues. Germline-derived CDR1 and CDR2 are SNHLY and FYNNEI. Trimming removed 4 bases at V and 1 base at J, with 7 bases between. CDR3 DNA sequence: TGTGCCAGCAGTGGACATCGGAACACTGAAGCTTTCTTT. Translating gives CASSGHRNTEAFF.

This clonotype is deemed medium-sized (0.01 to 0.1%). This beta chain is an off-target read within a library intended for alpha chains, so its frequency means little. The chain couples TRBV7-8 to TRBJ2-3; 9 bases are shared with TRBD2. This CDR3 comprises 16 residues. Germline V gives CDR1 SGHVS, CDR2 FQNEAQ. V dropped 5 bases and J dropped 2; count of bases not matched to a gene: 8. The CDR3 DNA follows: TGTGCCAGCAGCAGGGGGGCGGGAGGGCCCACAGATACGCAGTATTTT. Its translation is CASSRGAGGPTDTQYF. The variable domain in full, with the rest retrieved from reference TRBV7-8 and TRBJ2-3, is GAGVSQSPRYKVAKRGQDVALRCDPISGHVSLFWYQQALGQGPEFLTYFQNEAQLDKSGLPSDRFFAERPEGSVSTLKIQRTQQEDSAVYLCASSRGAGGPTDTQYFGPGTRLTVL.

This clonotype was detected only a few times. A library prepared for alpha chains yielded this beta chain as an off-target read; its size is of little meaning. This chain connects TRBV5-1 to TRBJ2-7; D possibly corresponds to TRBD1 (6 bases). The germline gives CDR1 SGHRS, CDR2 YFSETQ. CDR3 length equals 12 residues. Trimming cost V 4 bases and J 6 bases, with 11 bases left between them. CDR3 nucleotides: TGCGCCAGCAGCCCGACAGGAGGCGAGCAGTACTTC. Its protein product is CASSPTGGEQYF.

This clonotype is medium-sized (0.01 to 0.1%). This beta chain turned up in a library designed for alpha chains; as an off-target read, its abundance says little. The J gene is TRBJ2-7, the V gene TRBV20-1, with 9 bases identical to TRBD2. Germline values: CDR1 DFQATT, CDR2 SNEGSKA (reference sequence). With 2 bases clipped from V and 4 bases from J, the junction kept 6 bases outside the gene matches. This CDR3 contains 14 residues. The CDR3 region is CSARSGTSLYEQYF. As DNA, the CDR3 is TGCAGTGCTAGATCCGGGACTAGCCTGTACGAGCAGTACTTC.

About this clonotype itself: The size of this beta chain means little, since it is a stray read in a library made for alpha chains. This CDR3 is CSASPTGQPTDTQYF. CDR3 in DNA: TGCAGTGCTAGCCCAACGGGACAACCAACAGATACGCAGTATTTT. This chain uses TRBV20-1 with TRBJ2-3; D might be TRBD1 (6 bases). The length of the CDR3 is 15 residues. The V gene's germline CDR1 is DFQATT and CDR2 SNEGSKA (reference sequence). V dropped 3 bases and J dropped 3 bases, with 16 bases sitting between them.

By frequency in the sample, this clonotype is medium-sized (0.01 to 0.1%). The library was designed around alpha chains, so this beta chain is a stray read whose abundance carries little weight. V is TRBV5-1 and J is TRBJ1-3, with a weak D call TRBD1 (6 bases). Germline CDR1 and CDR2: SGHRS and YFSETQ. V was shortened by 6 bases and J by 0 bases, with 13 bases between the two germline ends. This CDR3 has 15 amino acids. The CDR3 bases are TGCGCCAGCACCTATGGGGGGGCCTCTGGAAACACCATATATTTT. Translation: CASTYGGASGNTIYF.

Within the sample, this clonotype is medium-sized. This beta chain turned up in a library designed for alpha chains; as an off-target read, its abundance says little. CDR3 residues: CASIDRDRGIGQPQHF. CDR3 nucleotides: TGTGCCAGCATCGACAGGGACAGGGGGATTGGACAGCCCCAGCATTTT. The rearrangement uses TRBV6-6 and TRBJ1-5; the match to TRBD1 covers 11 bases. V trimming: 7 bases; J trimming: 7 bases; junction bases outside the gene matches: 12. The germline CDR1 and CDR2 sequences are MNHNY and SVGAGI (reference sequence). The CDR3 totals 16 residues.

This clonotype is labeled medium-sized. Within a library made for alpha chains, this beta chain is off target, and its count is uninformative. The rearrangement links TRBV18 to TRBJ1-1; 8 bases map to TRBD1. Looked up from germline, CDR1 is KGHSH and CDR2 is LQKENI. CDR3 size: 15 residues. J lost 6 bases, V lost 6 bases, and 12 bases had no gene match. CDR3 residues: CASSPGGDMTAEAFF. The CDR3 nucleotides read TGTGCCAGCTCCCCAGGGGGCGATATGACCGCTGAAGCTTTCTTT.